Sequencing of this TCR beta chain was carried out in a study of blood T cell repertoires in COVID-19 (dated by TCRdb to the early 2020s). Broadly, across the study: Collaborator samples came from the United States, Italy and Spain and covered acute and convalescent phases of COVID-19. A freely available public database, intended as a resource for researchers studying the immune response to SARS-CoV-2, is where the repertoires were released. Samples came from the ongoing ImmuneRACE study (first 160 participants) plus 1,254 subjects from 6 global collaborators. Sample metadata almost always included a de-identified subject ID, COVID-19 status, age in years and sex. Where HLA class I and class II types were available, the types were taken from metadata supplied by the sample provider, not from assay-based typing. Subjects who had been exposed to COVID-19, were actively infected with it, or had recovered from it provided the deeply sampled blood TCRbeta repertoires that made up the dataset. The material from the prospective study consisted of cDNA or gDNA derived from T cells, B-cell-depleted T cells, or PBMCs. Points the paper makes about the study in general: Clinical and demographic metadata were provided uncurated, with the amount varying by source and participant.

Samples from volunteer blood donors who had recovered from COVID-19 were contributed by a second Seattle source. The collaborating institutions used their own protocols to collect whole blood in K2EDTA tubes. For TCRbeta analysis, collaborators shipped samples in one of three forms: frozen whole blood, isolated PBMCs, or DNA extracted from either of those sample types. TCRbeta CDR3 regions were amplified from genomic DNA using the immunoSEQ Assay, a bias-controlled multiplex PCR. Per the source publication's procedure: Within the assay, amplification of reference gene primers was used to estimate how many nucleated cells each sample contained. To quantify the absolute abundance of each unique TCRbeta CDR3 rearrangement, sequence reads were collapsed and filtered. For each sample, productive Simpson clonality was calculated as the square root of Simpson's diversity index across productive rearrangements. TCRdb limited this immuneACCESS table to in-frame rearrangements with V and J called. A share of clones is missing; checked studies link under half to unresolved V genes, and the rest is unexplained. The D gene and trimming were derived from the DNA, and the V and J assignments and clone size from that table. The sample table contains 240,000 or so clones; only one count was recorded for around 88% of them. Jointly, the top ten make up just over 3% of the sample.

Remarks on this clone: Its antigen is still unknown. No qualities accompany the bases; no much larger clone lies one base away.

The receptor's source is a young woman who had recovered from COVID-19. Sequences were obtained from peripheral blood.

CDR3 region: CASSRESSYNEQFF. The DNA is as follows: TGTGCCAGCAGCCGGGAGAGCTCCTACAATGAGCAGTTCTTC. This chain joins TRBV2 to TRBJ2-1, with TRBD2 perhaps the D gene, on 6 matching bases. The V and J ends are trimmed by 6 bases and 0 bases, leaving 9 bases between them. According to the germline V gene, CDR1 reads SNHLY and CDR2 reads FYNNEI. Including cysteine and phenylalanine, the CDR3 has 14 amino acids. The retained sequence is limited to the CDR3, 42 bases, with the frame set at the first base.